This section outlines one T cell receptor beta chain sequence together with its context. Its antigen target is currently unknown. No base qualities exist here, and no much larger clone lies one base off it. Set within a cohort of healthcare workers in London, UK, this nested case-control study involved weekly PCR testing of nasopharyngeal swabs along with blood sampling. Healthcare workers were enrolled in the week of the UK lockdown, from 23 to 31 March 2020, and were followed every week for up to roughly 15 weeks. The source of the sample is a study of early T cells in non-severe SARS-CoV-2 infection (dated by TCRdb to about 2021). Describing the broader study: Because TCR sequencing relied on bulk RNA taken from unsorted whole blood, pairing of alpha and beta chains was not possible.

The protocol used for the library was 5' RACE. The sequencer listed for this sample is NextSeq 500. In the TCR library protocol, unique molecular identifiers were attached to individual cDNA molecules to correct for PCR bias and sequencing error. Sequencing covered both TCR alpha and beta chains, and within each sample the abundances of alpha and beta sequences were tightly co-correlated. The paper's processing steps were these. V gene, J gene and CDR3 annotation of TCR sequences was performed with Decombinator V4. Expanded TCRs were defined as changing significantly between any two time points under a Poisson model with p below 0.0001. TCR abundances were normalised to the total number of TCRs sequenced per sample and were expressed as counts per million. TRAV1-2 paired with TRAJ12, TRAJ20 or TRAJ33 defined MAIT TCRs, while TRAV10 paired with TRAJ18 defined iNKT TCRs. VDJdb, accessed 1 November 2021, was searched for CMV, EBV and SARS-CoV-2 annotated TCRs, excluding TCRs annotated for multiple antigens. TCRdb redid the processing of the public reads, applying fastp at Q25 and MiXCR, and retained in-frame beta chains. Rows with one shared CDR3 protein collapse into an entry with the most common genes and DNA. TCRdb's processing, not the authors', yielded these V and J calls. This sample lists 50,000 to 70,000 distinct CDR3 sequences; more than 8.5% were detected once. The ten largest clones capture approximately 16% of the sample.

V drops 5 bases and J drops 1 base, leaving 6 bases in between. For CDR1 and CDR2, the germline V gene (reference sequence) lists GTSNPN and SVGIG. Reading from cysteine to phenylalanine, the CDR3 counts 13 amino acids. The CDR3 DNA has 39 bases and is translated from base 1. What the study reported, not specific to this receptor: Matching against VDJdb was skewed toward anti-spike CD8 responses, likely underestimated virus-specific expansions, and missed private and CD4 specificities.

Recombination linked TRBV30 to TRBJ2-6; perhaps TRBD1 is the D gene, with 5 bases matching. This receptor was obtained from an adult who was a healthcare worker with PCR-confirmed SARS-CoV-2 infection or an uninfected control (not recorded which). The specimen was whole blood. In nucleotides, the sequence is TGTGCCTGGCAGGGATCTGGGGCCAACGTCCTGACTTTC. The resulting protein is CAWQGSGANVLTF.